This T cell receptor (beta chain) is from a study of neurological immune-mediated disorders. Study outcomes and limitations: None of the CDR3 amino acid sequences found in expanded clones was shared across subjects. This suggests that the TCR-beta repertoires were private in all groups.

This clonotype was seen ten or more times. What it recognizes is unknown. The method for making cDNA was 5'RACE, and it used 10-nucleotide random UMIs. TCRdb reprocessed the 5' RACE reads via MiXCR and lists one record per CDR3 protein. This table has more than 13,000 distinct CDR3 sequences, more than 6% appearing once. The CDR3 totals 13 residues. The germline CDR1 and CDR2 sequences are SNHLY and FYNNEI. The V gene lost 6 bases and the J gene lost 3 bases, with 12 bases spanning the gap. Sorted libraries used about 930,000 CD4+ or CD8+ T cells. The sequenced material came from CD8+ T cells from blood. The chain couples TRBV2 to TRBJ2-7, with D hard to call. The receptor's source is a woman aged 35 to 49 in good health. The chain's CDR3 is CASRSGVSYEQYF. CDR3 nucleotides: TGTGCCAGCAGGTCTGGGGTTAGCTACGAGCAGTACTTC.